These T cell receptor beta chains were read from a single sample in a study of blood T cell repertoires in COVID-19. Using immunoSEQ multiplex PCR, the repertoire was profiled, and TCRdb retains in-frame clones only, with some absent. The data hold 110,000 to 150,000 clones, with about nine tenths observed a single time. Input material: peripheral blood. The source of these receptors is a woman of 80 years or more with acute or convalescent COVID-19. Both conserved end residues are part of each CDR3. A D gene is named only where the DNA matches it firmly. Some rows have no size entry. The others give once, few or many, or a class for an expanded clone.

TRBV6-8	-	-	TRBJ1-2	TGTGCCAGCAGTTACGACCGGAGCCTTAACTATGGCTACACCTTC	CASSYDRSLNYGYTF
TRBV7-8	-	TRBD1	TRBJ1-2	TGTGCCAGCAGCTTCGGACAGGGGAAGGGTGGCTACACCTTC	CASSFGQGKGGYTF
TRBV30	-	TRBD1	TRBJ1-1	TGTGCCTGGGCCGGACAGGACGAAGCTTTCTTT	CAWAGQDEAFF
TRBV11-3	-	TRBD2	TRBJ2-3	TGTGCCAGCAGCCGATCGGGGGGGCGGTTAGATACGCAGTATTTT	CASSRSGGRLDTQYF
TRBV30	-	-	TRBJ1-6	TGTGCCTGGAGTTCGGGACAAGATTCACCCCTCCACTTT	CAWSSGQDSPLHF
TRBV25-1	-	-	TRBJ1-4	TGTGCCAGCAGTGATTACTGGGGGCCGGGGGAAAAACTGTTTTTT	CASSDYWGPGEKLFF
TRBV5-8	once	TRBD1	TRBJ1-2	TGTGCCAGCAGCTACGGACAGGGATTGTGGGGCTACACCTTC	CASSYGQGLWGYTF
TRBV7-3	-	TRBD2	TRBJ2-1	TGTGCCAGCAGCTCGCTGGGAGGGGACAATGAGCAGTTCTTC	CASSSLGGDNEQFF
TRBV7-2	-	TRBD1	TRBJ2-2	TGTGCCAGCAGCTTATACAGGGGGGTGTTTTTT	CASSLYRGVFF
TRBV5-1	-	-	TRBJ1-1	TGCGCCAGCAGCTTCGACAGGCCAGGCACTGAAGCTTTCTTT	CASSFDRPGTEAFF
TRBV5-1	-	TRBD2	TRBJ2-5	TGCGCCAGCAGCCCCCTGACTAGCGGGGGACTTGGAGAGACCCAGTACTTC	CASSPLTSGGLGETQYF
TRBV12-3/TRBV12-4	-	-	TRBJ1-4	TGTGCCAGCAACCCCCACCCCGAGGGAAAACTGTTTTTT	CASNPHPEGKLFF
TRBV12-3/TRBV12-4	-	TRBD1	TRBJ2-7	TGTGCCAGCAGCCGGACAGGGCCGCAGTACTTC	CASSRTGPQYF
TRBV2	once	TRBD1	TRBJ1-2	TGTGCCAGCAGTGGACAGGGAGGCTATGGCTACACCTTC	CASSGQGGYGYTF
TRBV19	-	-	TRBJ2-2	TGTGCCAGTCTAGGACTGCAGCGGACCGGGGAGCTGTTTTTT	CASLGLQRTGELFF
TRBV7-2	-	-	TRBJ1-5	TGTGCCAGCAGCTTACTAGCGGATCGCAATCAGCCCCAGCATTTT	CASSLLADRNQPQHF
TRBV11-2	-	-	TRBJ1-1	TGTGCCAGCAGCCACCGGGACATTGAAGCTTTCTTT	CASSHRDIEAFF
TRBV11-2	-	-	TRBJ2-1	TGTGCCAGCAGCTTAGTTATAGACAGCTACAATGAGCAGTTCTTC	CASSLVIDSYNEQFF
TRBV4-1	-	TRBD2	TRBJ2-3	TGCGCCAGCAGCGTAAACCCTACTAGCGGGGGGGCGGATACGCAGTATTTT	CASSVNPTSGGADTQYF
TRBV16	once	-	TRBJ2-5	TGTGCCAGCAGCTATCTGGCAGAGACCCAGTACTTC	CASSYLAETQYF
TRBV7-2	-	-	TRBJ1-5	TGTGCCAGCAGCTTAGGGAGGGGTGGTCAGCCCCAGCATTTT	CASSLGRGGQPQHF
TRBV7-8	-	TRBD1	TRBJ1-1	TGTGCCAGCAGCCCCCAGGGACAGGGGGCGTGTGGTGAAGCTTTCTTT	CASSPQGQGACGEAFF
TRBV30	few	-	TRBJ1-1	TGTGCCTGGAGTGTACAAGGAGGTTCCACTGAAGCTTTCTTT	CAWSVQGGSTEAFF
TRBV29-1	-	TRBD1	TRBJ1-2	TGCAGCGTTGACCGGGACAGGGTCACTAACTATGGCTACACCTTC	CSVDRDRVTNYGYTF
TRBV2	-	-	TRBJ1-1	TGTGCCAGCTCACGGGACATCAACACTGAAGCTTTCTTT	CASSRDINTEAFF
TRBV5-1	-	-	TRBJ2-5	TGCGCCAGCAGTGGTCTAGTAGAAGAGACCCAGTACTTC	CASSGLVEETQYF
TRBV11-1	-	TRBD1	TRBJ1-6	TGTGCCAGCAGCTTAAGGGACAGAGATTCACCCCTCCACTTT	CASSLRDRDSPLHF
TRBV11-3	-	TRBD1	TRBJ2-1	TGTGCCAGCAGCCGCCGGGGGGACAGGGGCAATGAGCAGTTCTTC	CASSRRGDRGNEQFF
TRBV6-2/TRBV6-3	-	-	TRBJ1-1	TGTGCCAGCAGTTATGGACAGTGGGAGGGGAGCACTGAAGCTTTCTTT	CASSYGQWEGSTEAFF
TRBV7-9	-	TRBD1	TRBJ1-1	TGTGCCAGCAGCTTAGTACCAGGGGGCCGGAGTGAAGCTTTCTTT	CASSLVPGGRSEAFF
TRBV6-5	-	-	TRBJ2-1	TGTGCCAGCAGTCTCCAGGGTTACAATGAGCAGTTCTTC	CASSLQGYNEQFF
TRBV7-2	-	-	TRBJ1-2	TGTGCCAGCAGGGCAACAGCTAACTATGGCTACACCTTC	CASRATANYGYTF
TRBV5-6	-	-	TRBJ2-3	TGTGCCAGCAGCTCGCCTGGTAGGTGGGGCAGCACAGATACGCAGTATTTT	CASSSPGRWGSTDTQYF
TRBV29-1	few	TRBD1	TRBJ1-2	TGCAGCGTTGACGAGAACAGGGGGTATGGCTACACCTTC	CSVDENRGYGYTF
TRBV5-1	-	TRBD2	TRBJ2-1	TGCGCCAGCAGCTTGGGAATAGCGGGGGAGGTTGAGCAGTTCTTC	CASSLGIAGEVEQFF
TRBV6-2/TRBV6-3	-	-	TRBJ1-1	TGTGCCAGCAGTAAAGACTTCAACACTGAAGCTTTCTTT	CASSKDFNTEAFF
TRBV4-1	-	-	TRBJ2-3	TGCGCCAGCAGCCAAGATGTGTCGGGGGGCAGACCTAGCACAGATACGCAGTATTTT	CASSQDVSGGRPSTDTQYF
TRBV6-6	-	TRBD2	TRBJ2-7	TGTGCCAGCAGCACCACGACTAGCGGGGGAGTCTACGAGCAGTACTTC	CASSTTTSGGVYEQYF
TRBV11-1	few	-	TRBJ1-1	TGTGCCAGCAGCGTGGGACTCGCGGACACTGAAGCTTTCTTT	CASSVGLADTEAFF
TRBV7-2	-	TRBD1	TRBJ2-7	TGTGCCAGCAGCCCCAGGACAGGGGCCCCCTACGAGCAGTACTTC	CASSPRTGAPYEQYF
TRBV2	-	TRBD1	TRBJ1-5	TGTGCCAGCAGTGAGGGACAGGGGCGATATAGCAATCAGCCCCAGCATTTT	CASSEGQGRYSNQPQHF
TRBV28	-	-	TRBJ1-4	TGTGCCAGCAGTGAGCGGGACGAAAAACTGTTTTTT	CASSERDEKLFF
TRBV2	-	-	TRBJ2-1	TGTGCCAGCAACGCACTGGGGCCACCCCGGAAGTTCTTC	CASNALGPPRKFF
TRBV19	-	-	TRBJ1-5	TGTGCCAGTAGCAACAGGGTCGGCAATCAGCCCCAGCATTTT	CASSNRVGNQPQHF
TRBV18	-	-	TRBJ1-3	TGTGCCAGCTCACCCGCAGGGGGAAACACCATATATTTT	CASSPAGGNTIYF
TRBV30	-	TRBD2	TRBJ2-3	TGTGCCTGGAGTGTAGGTCTAGCGGGGGACACAGATACGCAGTATTTT	CAWSVGLAGDTDTQYF
TRBV6-5	-	TRBD1	TRBJ2-7	TGTGCCAGCAGTCAATCCGGGACAGGTTCCTACGAGCAGTACTTC	CASSQSGTGSYEQYF
TRBV11-3	-	-	TRBJ2-3	-	CASSFGPGGPADTQYF
TRBV4-3	-	-	TRBJ2-2	TGCGCCAGCAGTCTTGGACTTACGAACACCGGGGAGCTGTTTTTT	CASSLGLTNTGELFF